This TCR beta chain was captured by sequencing in a study of T cells in Graves' hyperthyroidism and ophthalmopathy. In the study overall: Peripheral blood was drawn at first diagnosis, prior to all treatment.

The source material, RNA transcripts, was used to amplify TCR beta CDR3 regions. The HTBI set primed first-round TCR CDR3 RT-PCR. A single record per CDR3 protein comes from TCRdb applying MiXCR to the multiplex PCR reads. Of about 520,000 distinct CDR3 sequences listed, approximately 25% were seen once; the top ten hold around 10%. This CDR3 contains 15 residues. From germline, CDR1 is DFQATT and CDR2 SNEGSKA (reference sequence). Trimming stripped 3 bases from V and 1 base from J, with 15 bases between. Each diagnosis was grounded in clinical symptoms, serum thyroxine and TRAb, thyroid ultrasound, and orbital computed tomography. Study observations and caveats: A 13 V-J model separated ophthalmopathy from stable hyperthyroidism. Most expanded thyroid clonotypes above 0.001 recurred in blood.

Points on this clonotype: Antigen unknown.

The receptor comes from a woman aged 25 to 45 with Graves' ophthalmopathy. The genes are TRBV20-1 and TRBJ2-5; TRBD1 is a possible D gene (6 bases). The material sequenced was blood. The CDR3 DNA is TGCAGTGCTAGTCACCTTACAGGGCCCCAAGAGACCCAGTACTTC. Its translation: CSASHLTGPQETQYF.